These 9 T cell receptor beta chains originate from one sample sequenced in a study of blood T cell repertoires in COVID-19. The method was immunoSEQ multiplex PCR; TCRdb's version includes in-frame clones alone and lacks a portion of them. The data contain about 140,000 clones, about 86% of them singletons. The sequenced sample consisted of peripheral blood. These receptors all stem from a human donor in a cohort sampled during active COVID-19.

V usage is TRBV6-6 and J usage is TRBJ2-3, with D uncertain. V was shortened by 4 bases and J by 2 bases, with 7 bases between the two germline ends. This CDR3 is 13 amino acids long. The germline gives CDR1 MNHNY, CDR2 SVGAGI (reference sequence). The CDR3 region is CASSFLNTDTQYF. The DNA of the CDR3 is TGTGCCAGCAGTTTCTTAAACACAGATACGCAGTATTTT.

A single count supports this clone. The chain is built from TRBV16 and TRBJ2-1; 7 bases are a match to TRBD1. CDR1 and CDR2 (germline): KGHSY, FQNENV. The V gene end was trimmed by 5 bases and the J gene end by 7 bases; junction bases not matched to a gene: 2. The CDR3 contains 12 residues. This chain's CDR3 is CASSKTGNEQFF. The CDR3 nucleotides read TGTGCCAGCAGCAAGACAGGGAATGAGCAGTTCTTC.

The chain uses TRBV6-6 and TRBJ2-7; TRBD1 is a possible D gene (8 bases). The V and J ends lost 5 bases and 3 bases respectively, with 14 bases between them. From germline, CDR1 is MNHNY and CDR2 SVGAGI (reference sequence). The CDR3 consists of 14 residues. CDR3 loop: CASSTGGRDYEQYF. DNA for the CDR3: TGTGCCAGCAGTACAGGGGGGAGGGACTACGAGCAGTACTTC.

The chain has TRBV18 and TRBJ2-1; D not certain. The germline CDR1 and CDR2 sequences are KGHSH and LQKENI. Deletions cut 0 bases from V and 0 bases from J, with 9 bases between. The CDR3 has 16 residues. CDR3 in DNA: TGTGCCAGCTCACCACCGAGAAGGAGCTCCTACAATGAGCAGTTCTTC. Amino acid sequence: CASSPPRRSSYNEQFF.

This chain connects TRBV28 to TRBJ2-5; D gene ambiguous. Trimming stripped 5 bases from V and 2 bases from J, with 12 bases between. Germline values: CDR1 MDHEN, CDR2 SYDVKM. This CDR3 contains 14 residues. The CDR3 spells CASSPMGRQETQYF. As DNA, the CDR3 is TGTGCCAGCAGTCCGATGGGCCGGCAAGAGACCCAGTACTTC. Full variable domain (outside the CDR3, taken from reference TRBV28 and TRBJ2-5): DVKVTQSSRYLVKRTGEKVFLECVQDMDHENMFWYRQDPGLGLRLIYFSYDVKMKEKGDIPEGYSVSREKKERFSLILESASTNQTSMYLCASSPMGRQETQYFGPGTRLLVL.

V and J are TRBV7-8 and TRBJ2-3, with D unclear. Trimming took 1 base from V and 1 from J, leaving 6 bases between them. Germline V gives CDR1 SGHVS, CDR2 FQNEAQ. The CDR3 is 14 amino acids. CDR3 sequence reads: CASSLELGTDTQYF. Here the CDR3 DNA reads TGTGCCAGCAGCTTAGAGCTAGGCACAGATACGCAGTATTTT. The entire variable domain, with the rest obtained from reference TRBV7-8 and TRBJ2-3, is as follows: GAGVSQSPRYKVAKRGQDVALRCDPISGHVSLFWYQQALGQGPEFLTYFQNEAQLDKSGLPSDRFFAERPEGSVSTLKIQRTQQEDSAVYLCASSLELGTDTQYFGPGTRLTVL.

This chain connects TRBV27 to TRBJ1-5; D is perhaps TRBD1 (6 bases). Trimming cost V 2 bases and J 4 bases, with 12 bases left between them. The CDR3 has 15 amino acids. CDR1 and CDR2 (germline): MNHEY, SMNVEV (reference sequence). The CDR3 nucleotides read TGTGCCAGCAGTTTACACAGGGTTGGGAATCAGCCCCAGCATTTT. This encodes CASSLHRVGNQPQHF.

The CDR3 sequence: CASLRDRANTDTQYF. CDR3 DNA sequence: TGTGCCAGCCTCCGGGACAGGGCTAACACAGATACGCAGTATTTT. The chain links TRBV2 to TRBJ2-3; TRBD1 aligns across 9 bases. Per the germline V gene, CDR1 is SNHLY and CDR2 is FYNNEI. V gave up 8 bases and J gave up 2 bases; unmatched junction bases: 8. The CDR3 totals 15 residues.

The chain recombines TRBV19 with TRBJ2-6; TRBD1 might be the D (6 bases). The CDR3 sequence is 18 residues long. Per germline, CDR1 LNHDA and CDR2 SQIVND (reference sequence). V was pared by 6 bases and J by 4 bases, with 22 bases between. CDR3 sequence: CASRSPTGMSSGANVLTF. CDR3 nucleotides: TGTGCCAGTAGATCCCCGACAGGAATGAGCTCGGGGGCCAACGTCCTGACTTTC.